The 30 T cell receptor beta chains reported below all come from one sample, sequenced in a study of T cell responses to AZD1222 COVID-19 vaccine. TCRdb keeps only in-frame clones here, not all; method: immunoSEQ multiplex PCR. The sample has around 92,000 clones; about 89% are singletons. The source material was peripheral blood, sampled on day 0 of AZD1222 vaccination. Receptors were obtained from an adult in good health.

The chain recombines TRBV2 with TRBJ1-6; unclear D gene. V gave up 1 base and J gave up 8 bases, with 3 bases separating them. From germline, CDR1 is SNHLY and CDR2 FYNNEI. The CDR3 runs 12 residues. The CDR3 is CASSEGDSPLHF. The CDR3 nucleotides are TGTGCCAGCAGTGAAGGGGATTCACCCCTCCACTTT. The complete variable domain, with remaining parts taken from reference TRBV2 and TRBJ1-6, reads EPEVTQTPSHQVTQMGQEVILRCVPISNHLYFYWYRQILGQKVEFLVSFYNNEISEKSEIFDDQFSVERPDGSNFTLKIRSTKLEDSAMYFCASSEGDSPLHFGNGTRLTVT.

The rearrangement uses TRBV2 and TRBJ1-5, with D perhaps TRBD1 (6 bases). Between the trimmed V and J ends, which lost 4 bases and 4 bases, there was a span of 11 bases. Germline V gene lookup returns CDR1 SNHLY and CDR2 FYNNEI. CDR3 length: 14 residues. The CDR3: CASSVEGENQPQHF. CDR3 nucleotides: TGTGCCAGCAGTGTCGAGGGGGAGAATCAGCCCCAGCATTTT.

The rearrangement uses TRBV5-4 and TRBJ1-2, with D hard to call. This CDR3 is built from 13 residues. Germline CDR1 is SGHNT and CDR2 is YYREEE (reference sequence). Trimming removed 0 bases at V and 2 bases at J, with 5 bases between. This chain's CDR3 is CASSLDGNYGYTF. The DNA for the CDR3 is TGTGCCAGCAGCTTGGATGGCAACTATGGCTACACCTTC.

This sequence joins TRBV4-3 and TRBJ2-1; TRBD2 is a possible D gene (5 bases). This CDR3 is 14 amino acids long. CDR1 is LGHNA, CDR2 YSLEER, per germline. V lost 1 base to trimming and J lost 8 bases, with 12 bases between them. Here the CDR3 reads CASSQAREGYEQFF. The CDR3, as DNA: TGCGCCAGCAGCCAAGCCCGAGAGGGCTATGAGCAGTTCTTC.

The rearrangement joins TRBV12-5 to TRBJ2-3; TRBD1 agrees at 10 bases. This CDR3 comprises 15 residues. J gave up 3 bases and V 6 bases, and 6 bases lay outside the gene matches. Germline values: CDR1 LGHNT, CDR2 FRNRAP. CDR3 nucleotide sequence: TGTGCTAGTGGCGGGGGGACAGGGGAGACAGATACGCAGTATTTT. Translating gives CASGGGTGETDTQYF.

The CDR3 DNA reads as TGCGCCAGCACCGACTTAAGGAGGGGTAACGAGCAGTACTTC. Translation: CASTDLRRGNEQYF. This chain connects TRBV5-1 to TRBJ2-7; D might be TRBD2 (6 bases). V shed 6 bases and J shed 5 bases, with 18 bases lying between them. Germline CDR1 SGHRS, CDR2 YFSETQ. The CDR3 consists of 14 residues.

The rearrangement joins TRBV5-1 to TRBJ2-7; 9 bases agree with TRBD2. Germline values: CDR1 SGHRS, CDR2 YFSETQ. The CDR3 consists of 15 residues. J was trimmed by 3 bases and V by 2 bases; bases with no gene match: 6. The DNA for the CDR3 is TGCGCCAGCAGCTTCCCTGCGGGAGGGTTCTACGAGCAGTACTTC. It yields the protein CASSFPAGGFYEQYF.

This chain uses TRBV9 with TRBJ2-6; TRBD1 matches 8 bases. This CDR3 has 18 residues. Per germline, CDR1 SGDLS and CDR2 YYNGEE. V lost 3 bases to trimming and J lost 0 bases; unmatched junction nucleotides: 8. Here the CDR3 reads CASSARTGLSSGANVLTF. The CDR3 DNA is TGTGCCAGCAGCGCCCGGACAGGGCTAAGCTCTGGGGCCAACGTCCTGACTTTC.

The rearrangement links TRBV5-1 to TRBJ2-7; D might be TRBD1 (6 bases). The germline V gene encodes CDR1 SGHRS and CDR2 YFSETQ. Trimming left V 2 bases short and J 5 bases short, with 8 bases between. The CDR3 totals 12 residues. The CDR3 is CASSFDRHEQYF. The DNA for the CDR3 is TGCGCCAGCAGCTTCGACAGGCACGAGCAGTACTTC.

The chain employs TRBV6-2 or TRBV6-3 and TRBJ2-1, with D unresolved. Germline-derived CDR1 and CDR2 are MNHEY and SVGEGT. Trimming removed 2 bases at V and 4 bases at J, with 9 bases between. The CDR3 spans 14 residues. The CDR3 here is CASSYGLIYNEQFF. In DNA form, the CDR3 reads TGTGCCAGCAGTTACGGGCTAATATACAATGAGCAGTTCTTC.

J is TRBJ1-4 and V is TRBV3-1 (or the pseudogene TRBV3-2); D gene uncertain. The CDR3 spans 16 residues. From germline, CDR1 is LGHDT and CDR2 YNNKEL (reference sequence). The V gene lost 0 bases and the J gene lost 4 bases, with 12 bases spanning the gap. CDR3 coding DNA: TGTGCCAGCAGCCAAGATCTGGCCAGGTATAATGAAAAACTGTTTTTT. It is translated as CASSQDLARYNEKLFF.

This clone was seen a few times. This chain joins TRBV24-1 and TRBJ1-5; 8 bases line up with TRBD1. This CDR3 contains 15 residues. V dropped 4 bases and J dropped 7; count of bases not matched to a gene: 8. CDR1 KGHDR and CDR2 SFDVKD come from the germline V gene. The CDR3 nucleotides read TGTGCCACCAGTGACAACACAGGGGGTGGACAGCCCCAGCATTTT. Amino acid sequence: CATSDNTGGGQPQHF.

The rearrangement joins TRBV12-5 to TRBJ1-5, with 7 bases that match TRBD1. Germline V CDR1 and CDR2: LGHNT, FRNRAP. V was pared by 4 bases and J by 4 bases, with 10 bases of the junction left unmatched. The CDR3 is made up of 16 amino acids. CDR3 in amino acids: CASGSISGQANQPQHF. CDR3 nucleotides: TGTGCTAGTGGTTCGATTAGCGGACAGGCAAATCAGCCCCAGCATTTT.

This chain uses TRBV15 with TRBJ1-6; D uncertain. The V and J ends lost 1 base and 6 bases respectively, with 7 bases between them. CDR3 length equals 14 residues. Germline V gene data show CDR1 as LNHNV and CDR2 as YYDKDF (reference sequence). CDR3 sequence reads: CATSRGRVNSPLHF. CDR3 bases: TGTGCCACCAGCAGAGGAAGGGTTAATTCACCCCTCCACTTT. The variable domain in full, with the rest retrieved from reference TRBV15 and TRBJ1-6, is DAMVIQNPRYQVTQFGKPVTLSCSQTLNHNVMYWYQQKSSQAPKLLFHYYDKDFNNEADTPDNFQSRRPNTSFCFLDIRSPGLGDTAMYLCATSRGRVNSPLHFGNGTRLTVT.

The chain uses TRBV3-1 (or the pseudogene TRBV3-2) and TRBJ2-5, with 7 bases identical to TRBD2. CDR3 length: 14 amino acids. V was clipped by 5 bases and J by 2 bases; unmatched bases: 5. Germline V CDR1 and CDR2: LGHDT, YNNKEL (reference sequence). CDR3: CASSYGLGQETQYF. CDR3 nucleotide sequence: TGTGCCAGCAGCTACGGACTAGGGCAAGAGACCCAGTACTTC.

The V call is TRBV2, the J call TRBJ1-5; 9 positions agree with TRBD1. V lost 8 bases and J lost 0; bases outside the gene matches: 17. CDR3 length: 19 amino acids. CDR1 is SNHLY, CDR2 FYNNEI, per germline. DNA for the CDR3: TGTGCCAGCGGTCGATACAGGGACAGGGTTAGGAATAGCAATCAGCCCCAGCATTTT. Amino acid sequence: CASGRYRDRVRNSNQPQHF.

The chain uses TRBV28 and TRBJ2-7; 11 bases map to TRBD1. This CDR3 is built from 14 residues. Unmatched junction bases numbered 5, after V lost 6 bases and J lost 4 bases. Germline CDR1 and CDR2: MDHEN and SYDVKM. In DNA, the CDR3 is TGTGCCAGCAGCCCGGGACAGGGGGTTTACGAGCAGTACTTC. It is translated as CASSPGQGVYEQYF. The full variable domain, its missing parts supplied by reference TRBV28 and TRBJ2-7, is DVKVTQSSRYLVKRTGEKVFLECVQDMDHENMFWYRQDPGLGLRLIYFSYDVKMKEKGDIPEGYSVSREKKERFSLILESASTNQTSMYLCASSPGQGVYEQYFGPGTRLTVT.

The rearrangement links TRBV6-2 or TRBV6-3 to TRBJ2-1; 9 bases align to TRBD2. This CDR3 comprises 15 residues. In germline, CDR1 is MNHEY, CDR2 SVGEGT. With 5 bases clipped from V and 7 bases from J, the junction kept 9 bases outside the gene matches. CDR3 amino acids: CASSPGASGVNEQFF. CDR3 nucleotides: TGTGCCAGCAGTCCCGGCGCTAGCGGGGTAAATGAGCAGTTCTTC.

The chain couples TRBV4-3 to TRBJ1-1; tentative D call: TRBD1 (5 bases). The CDR3 contains 13 residues. Germline V CDR1 and CDR2: LGHNA, YSLEER. Trimming removed 4 bases from V and 1 base from J, with 7 bases in between. DNA for the CDR3: TGCGCCAGCAGCCTAGACAGGAACACTGAAGCTTTCTTT. Its translation is CASSLDRNTEAFF.

This rearrangement joins TRBV12-3 or TRBV12-4 to TRBJ1-5, with D hard to call. Trimming removed 3 bases from V and 6 bases from J, with 6 bases in between. This CDR3 is 12 amino acids long. CDR3 nucleotides: TGTGCCAGCAGTTTTACGGGTCAGCCCCAGCATTTT. It translates to CASSFTGQPQHF.

This chain joins TRBV5-4 and TRBJ2-3; 12 bases map to TRBD2. Germline V gives CDR1 SGHNT, CDR2 YYREEE (reference sequence). With V trimmed by 1 base and J by 5 bases, 2 bases remained unmatched. The CDR3 is 15 residues long. CDR3 residues: CASSLTSGRRDTQYF. As DNA, the CDR3 is TGTGCCAGCAGCTTGACTAGCGGGAGGAGAGATACGCAGTATTTT. The complete variable domain, with remaining parts taken from reference TRBV5-4 and TRBJ2-3, reads ETGVTQSPTHLIKTRGQQVTLRCSSQSGHNTVSWYQQALGQGPQFIFQYYREEENGRGNFPPRFSGLQFPNYSSELNVNALELDDSALYLCASSLTSGRRDTQYFGPGTRLTVL.

This clone was detected only once. The rearrangement uses TRBV5-1 and TRBJ2-2; no definite D call. CDR3 length: 14 amino acids. Trimming removed 3 bases at V and 1 base at J, with 7 bases between. CDR1 and CDR2 (germline): SGHRS, YFSETQ. The CDR3, as DNA: TGCGCCAGCAGCTCGTCCTTGAACACCGGGGAGCTGTTTTTT. As protein: CASSSSLNTGELFF.

This chain connects TRBV28 to TRBJ2-1; 9 nucleotides align to TRBD2. V shed 2 bases, J shed 5 bases, and the junction held 4 bases outside the gene matches. The germline V gene has CDR1 MDHEN and CDR2 SYDVKM. This CDR3 has 15 amino acids. The CDR3 coding sequence is TGTGCCAGCAGTTTAGCCGGGACTAGCAACAATGAGCAGTTCTTC. Its translation is CASSLAGTSNNEQFF.

The sample holds one count of this clone. The V and J genes are TRBV5-6 and TRBJ2-1; D not certain. The CDR3 loop spans 11 amino acids. Trimming removed 4 bases at V and 8 bases at J, with 7 bases between. From germline, CDR1 is SGHDT and CDR2 YYEEEE. The CDR3 nucleotides are TGTGCCAGCAGCGTCTCCCATGAGCAGTTCTTC. As protein: CASSVSHEQFF.

The chain joins TRBV7-2 to TRBJ1-2; 8 bases agree with TRBD1. CDR1 and CDR2 from the germline V gene are SGHTA and FQGNSA. CDR3 length equals 15 residues. With 4 bases clipped from V and 2 bases from J, the junction kept 6 bases outside the gene matches. The CDR3 here is CASSSGQGRNYGYTF. CDR3 coding DNA: TGTGCCAGCAGCTCCGGACAGGGCAGGAACTATGGCTACACCTTC.

This rearrangement joins TRBV30 to TRBJ2-1; 10 bases line up with TRBD2. Unmatched junction bases numbered 9, after V lost 4 bases and J lost 6 bases. Germline V gene sequence: CDR1 GTSNPN, CDR2 SVGIG (reference sequence). The CDR3 contains 15 residues. The DNA of the CDR3 is TGTGCCTGGAACCGCCTAGCGGGAGAGGGCAATGAGCAGTTCTTC. It is translated as CAWNRLAGEGNEQFF.

J is TRBJ1-3 and V is TRBV11-2; D uncertain. The length of the CDR3 is 14 residues. Germline CDR1 and CDR2: SGHAT and FQNNGV. V lost 9 bases and J 4 bases, leaving 16 bases between the germline ends. The CDR3 DNA sequence: TGTGCCAGTCAGCGTATTGGTTCCGGAAACACCATATATTTT. Translation gives CASQRIGSGNTIYF.

The chain employs TRBV5-1 and TRBJ1-1; TRBD1 agrees at 9 bases. Trimming removed 4 bases from V and 7 bases from J; junction bases left unmatched: 5. Germline V gives CDR1 SGHRS, CDR2 YFSETQ. This CDR3 has 13 residues. CDR3 DNA: TGCGCCAGCAGCATCGGACAGGGGAGTGAAGCTTTCTTT. As protein: CASSIGQGSEAFF. The whole variable domain, filled in from reference TRBV5-1 and TRBJ1-1, reads KAGVTQTPRYLIKTRGQQVTLSCSPISGHRSVSWYQQTPGQGLQFLFEYFSETQRNKGNFPGRFSGRQFSNSRSEMNVSTLELGDSALYLCASSIGQGSEAFFGQGTRLTVV.

V and J are TRBV6-1 and TRBJ1-4; weak D call: TRBD1 (6 bases). The length of the CDR3 is 14 residues. Trimming stripped 1 base from V and 9 bases from J, with 12 bases between. The germline V gene encodes CDR1 MNHNS and CDR2 SASEGT. The CDR3 bases are TGTGCCAGCAGTGAAGTCGGGTGGGACAAAAAACTGTTTTTT. Translation gives CASSEVGWDKKLFF.

This clone was counted a single time. The chain couples TRBV5-1 to TRBJ2-7, with D possibly being TRBD2 (6 bases). The CDR3 loop spans 13 amino acids. Germline CDR1 is SGHRS and CDR2 is YFSETQ. Trimming took 7 bases from V and 4 from J, leaving 15 bases between them. CDR3 sequence reads: CASSRRGNYEQYF. CDR3 nucleotide sequence: TGCGCCAGCTCGAGGAGGGGCAATTACGAGCAGTACTTC.